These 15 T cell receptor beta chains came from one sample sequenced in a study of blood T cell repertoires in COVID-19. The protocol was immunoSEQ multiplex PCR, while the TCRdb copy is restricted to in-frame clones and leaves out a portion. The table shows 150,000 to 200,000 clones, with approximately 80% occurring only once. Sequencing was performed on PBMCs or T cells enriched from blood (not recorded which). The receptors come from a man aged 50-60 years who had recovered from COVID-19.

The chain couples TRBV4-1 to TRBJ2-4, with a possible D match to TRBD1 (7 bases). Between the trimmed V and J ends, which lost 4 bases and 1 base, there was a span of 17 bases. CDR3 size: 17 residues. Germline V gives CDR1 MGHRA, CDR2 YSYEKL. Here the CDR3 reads CASSPEQGRTAKNIQYF. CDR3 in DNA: TGCGCCAGCAGCCCGGAACAGGGGAGGACGGCCAAAAACATTCAGTACTTC.

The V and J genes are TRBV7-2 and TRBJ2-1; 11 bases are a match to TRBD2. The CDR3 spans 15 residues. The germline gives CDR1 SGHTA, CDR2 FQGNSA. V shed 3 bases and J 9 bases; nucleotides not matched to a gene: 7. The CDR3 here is CASSLVSGGAGEQFF. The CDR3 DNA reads TGTGCCAGCAGCTTGGTTAGCGGGGGGGCCGGTGAGCAGTTCTTC.

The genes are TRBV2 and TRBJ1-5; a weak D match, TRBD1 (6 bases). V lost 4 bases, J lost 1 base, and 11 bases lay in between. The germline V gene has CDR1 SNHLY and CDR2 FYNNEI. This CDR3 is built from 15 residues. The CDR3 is CASSVGGTSNQPQHF. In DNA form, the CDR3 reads TGTGCCAGCAGTGTGGGGGGGACAAGCAATCAGCCCCAGCATTTT.

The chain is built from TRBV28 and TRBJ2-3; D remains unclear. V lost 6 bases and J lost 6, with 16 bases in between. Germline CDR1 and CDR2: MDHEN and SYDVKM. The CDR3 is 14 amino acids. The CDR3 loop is CASRLVLPTDTQYF. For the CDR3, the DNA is TGTGCCAGCAGGTTGGTCCTACCAACGGATACGCAGTATTTT.

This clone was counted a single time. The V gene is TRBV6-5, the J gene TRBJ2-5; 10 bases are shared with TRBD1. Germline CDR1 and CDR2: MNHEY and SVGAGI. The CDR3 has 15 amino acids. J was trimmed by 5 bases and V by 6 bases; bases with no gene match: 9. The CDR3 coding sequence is TGTGCCAGCAGCCGAGGCGGGACAGGGGTCGAGACCCAGTACTTC. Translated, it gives CASSRGGTGVETQYF.

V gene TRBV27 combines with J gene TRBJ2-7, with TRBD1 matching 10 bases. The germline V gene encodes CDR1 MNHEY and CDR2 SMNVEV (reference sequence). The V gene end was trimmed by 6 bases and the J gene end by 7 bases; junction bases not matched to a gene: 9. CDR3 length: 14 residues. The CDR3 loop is CASSVLGQGTEQYF. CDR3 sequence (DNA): TGTGCCAGCAGCGTCTTGGGACAGGGGACGGAGCAGTACTTC.

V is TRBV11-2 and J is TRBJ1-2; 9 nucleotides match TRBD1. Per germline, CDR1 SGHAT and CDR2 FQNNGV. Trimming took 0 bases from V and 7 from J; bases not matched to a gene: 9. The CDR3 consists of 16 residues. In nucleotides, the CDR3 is TGTGCCAGCAGCTTAGATGGGACAGGGCGGCTTGGTGGCTACACCTTC. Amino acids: CASSLDGTGRLGGYTF.

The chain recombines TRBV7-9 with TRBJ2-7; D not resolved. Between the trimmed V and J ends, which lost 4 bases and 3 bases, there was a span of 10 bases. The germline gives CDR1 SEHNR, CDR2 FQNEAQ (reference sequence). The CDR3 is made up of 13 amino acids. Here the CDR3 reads CASSSQPGYEQYF. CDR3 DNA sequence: TGTGCCAGCAGCTCCCAACCGGGCTACGAGCAGTACTTC.

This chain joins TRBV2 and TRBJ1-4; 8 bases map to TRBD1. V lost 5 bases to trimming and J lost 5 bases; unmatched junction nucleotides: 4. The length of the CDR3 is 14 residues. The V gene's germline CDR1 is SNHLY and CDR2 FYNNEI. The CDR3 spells CASSPDRVNEKLFF. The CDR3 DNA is TGTGCCAGCAGTCCGGACAGGGTAAATGAAAAACTGTTTTTT.

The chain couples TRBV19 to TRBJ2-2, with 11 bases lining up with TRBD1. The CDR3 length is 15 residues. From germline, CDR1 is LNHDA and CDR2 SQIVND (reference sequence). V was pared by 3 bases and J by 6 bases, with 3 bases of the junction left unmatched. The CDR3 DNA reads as TGTGCCAGTAGTATCGGGACAGGGGGTCCCGGGGAGCTGTTTTTT. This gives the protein CASSIGTGGPGELFF.

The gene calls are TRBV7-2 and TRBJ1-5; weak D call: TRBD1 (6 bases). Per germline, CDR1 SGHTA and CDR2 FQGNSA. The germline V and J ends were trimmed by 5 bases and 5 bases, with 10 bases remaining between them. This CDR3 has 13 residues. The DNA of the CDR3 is TGTGCCAGCAGCGAACAGGGATATCAGCCCCAGCATTTT. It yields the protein CASSEQGYQPQHF.

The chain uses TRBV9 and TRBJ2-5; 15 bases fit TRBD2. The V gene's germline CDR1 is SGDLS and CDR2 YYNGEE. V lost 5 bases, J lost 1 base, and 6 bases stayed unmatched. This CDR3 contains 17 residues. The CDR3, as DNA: TGTGCCAGCAGTGAGGGACTAGCGGGGGGCACCCAAGAGACCCAGTACTTC. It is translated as CASSEGLAGGTQETQYF.

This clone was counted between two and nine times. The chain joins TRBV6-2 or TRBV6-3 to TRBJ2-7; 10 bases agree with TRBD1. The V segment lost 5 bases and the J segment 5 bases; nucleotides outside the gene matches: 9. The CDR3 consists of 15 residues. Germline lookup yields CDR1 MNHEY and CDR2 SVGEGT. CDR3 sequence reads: CASSRGQGGPHEQYF. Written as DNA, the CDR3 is TGTGCCAGCAGTCGAGGACAGGGGGGTCCCCACGAGCAGTACTTC.

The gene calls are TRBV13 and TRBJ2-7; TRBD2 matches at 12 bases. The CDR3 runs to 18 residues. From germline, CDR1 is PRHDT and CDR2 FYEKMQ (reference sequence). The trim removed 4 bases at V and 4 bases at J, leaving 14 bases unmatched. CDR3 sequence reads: CASSSLSPRTSGVYEQYF. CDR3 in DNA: TGTGCCAGCAGCTCATTATCGCCCCGGACTAGCGGGGTTTACGAGCAGTACTTC.

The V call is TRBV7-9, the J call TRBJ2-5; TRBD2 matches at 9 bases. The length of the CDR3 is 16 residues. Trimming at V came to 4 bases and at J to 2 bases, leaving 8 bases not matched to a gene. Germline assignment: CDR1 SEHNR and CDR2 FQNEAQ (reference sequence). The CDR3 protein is CASSSSLAGGQETQYF. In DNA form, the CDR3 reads TGTGCCAGCAGCTCCTCACTAGCGGGCGGGCAAGAGACCCAGTACTTC.